The T cell receptor (beta chain) described here comes from a study of T cells after somatic rescue of genetic block. Worth noting for this clone: At one end the junction does not follow the germline gene, possibly because of a read error.

Germline V gene lookup returns CDR1 SSHAT and CDR2 FNYEAQ (reference sequence). The CDR3 runs to 15 residues. Profiling relied on immunoSEQ multiplex PCR, and the TCRdb table lists in-frame clones only, not all of them. The data hold approximately 100,000 clones, with just under 90% observed a single time. This sequence was found in a woman aged 18-35 years. V and J are TRBV7-7 and TRBJ2-2; D is perhaps TRBD1 or TRBD2 (6 bases each). The sequenced sample was peripheral blood mononuclear cells (PBMCs). The CDR3 bases are TGTGCTAGCAGCCTACTAGGGGGAGGAACCGGGGAGCTGTTTTTT. Amino acids: CASSLLGGGTGELFF.